This T cell receptor beta chain originates from a study of beta chain features in type 1 diabetes. Study results and caveats: It was among patients, rather than healthy donors, that naive, central memory and Treg TCRB repertoires appeared more similar.

Reverse transcription of all isolated RNA meant that expressed TCRB transcripts were sequenced. Reads from naive, central memory and regulatory T cell samples averaged about 3.3 million. Profiled with immunoSEQ multiplex PCR; TCRdb holds only in-frame clones, not every one. The table lists hundreds of thousands of clones, 14% of them singletons. J gave up 6 bases and V 8 bases, and 3 bases lay outside the gene matches. The CDR3 length is 11 residues. Germline V gene lookup returns CDR1 SNHLY and CDR2 FYNNEI. A remark on this clone: What it recognizes is unknown.

The genes are TRBV2 and TRBJ2-7, with TRBD1 matching over 8 bases. The sequencing sample was made of central memory CD4+ T cells from blood. The sequence derives from a man aged 30 to 45 in good health. The CDR3 loop is CASDRGGEQYF. In nucleotides, the CDR3 is TGTGCCAGCGACAGGGGCGGCGAGCAGTACTTC.